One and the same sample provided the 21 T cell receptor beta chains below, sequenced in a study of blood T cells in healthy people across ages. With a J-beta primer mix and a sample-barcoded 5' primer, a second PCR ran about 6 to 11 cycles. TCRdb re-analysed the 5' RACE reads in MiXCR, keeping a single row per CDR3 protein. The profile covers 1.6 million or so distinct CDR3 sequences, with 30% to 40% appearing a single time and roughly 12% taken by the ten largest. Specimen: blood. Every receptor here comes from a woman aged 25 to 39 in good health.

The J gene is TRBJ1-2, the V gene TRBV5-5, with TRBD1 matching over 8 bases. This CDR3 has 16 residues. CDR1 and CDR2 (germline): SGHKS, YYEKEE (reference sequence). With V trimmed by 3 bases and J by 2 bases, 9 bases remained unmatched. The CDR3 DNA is TGTGCCAGCAGCTCACTCAGGACAGGGCCCAACTATGGCTACACCTTC. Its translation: CASSSLRTGPNYGYTF.

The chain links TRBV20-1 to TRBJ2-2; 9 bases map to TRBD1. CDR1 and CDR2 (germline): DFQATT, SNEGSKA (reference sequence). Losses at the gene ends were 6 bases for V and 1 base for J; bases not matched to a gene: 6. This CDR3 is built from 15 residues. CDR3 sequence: CSAPGQGRNTGELFF. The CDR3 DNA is TGCAGTGCCCCGGGACAGGGTAGGAACACCGGGGAGCTGTTTTTT.

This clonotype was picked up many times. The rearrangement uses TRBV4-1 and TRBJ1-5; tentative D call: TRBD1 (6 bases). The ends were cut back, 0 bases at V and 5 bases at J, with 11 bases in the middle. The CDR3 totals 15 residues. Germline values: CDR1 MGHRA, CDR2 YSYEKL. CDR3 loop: CASSQDRGRDQPQHF. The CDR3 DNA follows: TGCGCCAGCAGCCAAGACAGGGGCCGAGATCAGCCCCAGCATTTT.

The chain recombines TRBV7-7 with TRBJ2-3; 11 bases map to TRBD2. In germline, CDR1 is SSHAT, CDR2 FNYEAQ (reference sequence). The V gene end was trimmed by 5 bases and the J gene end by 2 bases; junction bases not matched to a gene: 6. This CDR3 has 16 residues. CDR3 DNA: TGTGCCAGCAGCCGGGGGACTAGCGGACACACAGATACGCAGTATTTT. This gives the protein CASSRGTSGHTDTQYF.

The CDR3 protein is CSAKRDSYNEQFF. CDR3 in DNA: TGCAGTGCTAAACGGGACAGCTACAATGAGCAGTTCTTC. This rearrangement joins TRBV20-1 to TRBJ2-1; 7 bases are a match to TRBD1. The CDR3 extends over 13 amino acids. CDR1 DFQATT and CDR2 SNEGSKA come from the germline V gene (reference sequence). The J segment lost 3 bases and the V segment lost 4 bases, leaving 3 bases of the junction unmatched.

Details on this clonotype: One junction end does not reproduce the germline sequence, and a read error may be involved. This CDR3 is CASSPGTAIYDEQFF. The CDR3 DNA is TGTGCCAGCAGCCCAGGGACAGCGATCTACGATGAGCAGTTCTTC. The V call is TRBV5-5, the J call TRBJ2-1; 7 nucleotides line up with TRBD1. The CDR3 sequence is 15 residues long. Germline V gene sequence: CDR1 SGHKS, CDR2 YYEKEE (reference sequence).

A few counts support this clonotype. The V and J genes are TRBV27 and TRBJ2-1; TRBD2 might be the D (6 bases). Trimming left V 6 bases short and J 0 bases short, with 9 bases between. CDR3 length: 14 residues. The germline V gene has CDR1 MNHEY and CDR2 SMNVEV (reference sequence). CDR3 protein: CASSGSNSYNEQFF. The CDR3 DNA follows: TGTGCCAGCAGCGGGAGTAACTCCTACAATGAGCAGTTCTTC.

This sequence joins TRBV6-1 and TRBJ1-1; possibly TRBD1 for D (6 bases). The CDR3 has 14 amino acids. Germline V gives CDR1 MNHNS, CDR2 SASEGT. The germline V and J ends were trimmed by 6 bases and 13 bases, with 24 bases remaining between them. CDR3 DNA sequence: TGTGCCAGCAGCGAAACGATTTGGGGGCAGATGGATTTCTTT. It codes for CASSETIWGQMDFF.

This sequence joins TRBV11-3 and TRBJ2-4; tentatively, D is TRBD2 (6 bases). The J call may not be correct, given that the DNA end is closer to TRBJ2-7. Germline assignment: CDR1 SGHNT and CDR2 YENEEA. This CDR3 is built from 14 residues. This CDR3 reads CASSARRGGHEQYF. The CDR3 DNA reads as TGTGCCAGCAGCGCCCGGAGGGGAGGACACGAGCAGTACTTC.

CDR3 coding DNA: TGCAGTGCTAGAGCTGCGAGCTCCTACAATGAGCAGTTCTTC. It specifies CSARAASSYNEQFF. The chain uses TRBV20-1 and TRBJ2-1; D call uncertain. Germline V gives CDR1 DFQATT, CDR2 SNEGSKA (reference sequence). This CDR3 region has 14 residues. V gave up 1 base and J gave up 0 bases, with 7 bases separating them.

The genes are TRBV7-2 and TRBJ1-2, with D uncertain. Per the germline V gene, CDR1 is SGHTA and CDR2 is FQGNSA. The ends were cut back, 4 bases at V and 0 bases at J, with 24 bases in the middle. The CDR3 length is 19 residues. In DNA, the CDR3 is TGTGCCAGCAGCTATGGGCTCTCACCGACCTTTAATGCTAACTATGGCTACACCTTC. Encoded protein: CASSYGLSPTFNANYGYTF.

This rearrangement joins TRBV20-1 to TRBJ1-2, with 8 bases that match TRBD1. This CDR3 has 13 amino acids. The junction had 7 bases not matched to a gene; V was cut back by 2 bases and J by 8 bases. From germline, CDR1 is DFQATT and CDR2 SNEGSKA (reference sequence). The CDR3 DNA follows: TGCAGTGCTAGAAAGACAGGGGTGCAAGGCTACACCTTC. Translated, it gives CSARKTGVQGYTF.

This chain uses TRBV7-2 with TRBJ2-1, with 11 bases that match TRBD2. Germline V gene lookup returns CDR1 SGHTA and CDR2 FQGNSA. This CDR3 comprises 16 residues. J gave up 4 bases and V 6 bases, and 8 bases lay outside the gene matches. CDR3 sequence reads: CASSYAGTSGYNEQFF. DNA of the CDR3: TGTGCCAGCAGTTACGCCGGGACTAGCGGTTACAATGAGCAGTTCTTC.

CDR3 sequence reads: CASSSPTSQNEQFF. CDR3 nucleotide sequence: TGTGCCAGCAGTTCACCGACTAGCCAGAATGAGCAGTTCTTC. V and J are TRBV12-3 or TRBV12-4 and TRBJ2-1, with 7 nucleotides matching TRBD2. V gave up 4 bases and J gave up 7 bases; unmatched junction bases: 7. This CDR3 comprises 14 residues.

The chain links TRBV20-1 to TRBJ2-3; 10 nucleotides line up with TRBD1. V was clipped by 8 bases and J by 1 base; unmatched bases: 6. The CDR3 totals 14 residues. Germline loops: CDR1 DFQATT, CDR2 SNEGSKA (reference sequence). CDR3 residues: CSTPDRGRTDTQYF. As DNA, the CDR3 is TGCAGTACTCCTGACAGGGGGCGCACAGATACGCAGTATTTT.

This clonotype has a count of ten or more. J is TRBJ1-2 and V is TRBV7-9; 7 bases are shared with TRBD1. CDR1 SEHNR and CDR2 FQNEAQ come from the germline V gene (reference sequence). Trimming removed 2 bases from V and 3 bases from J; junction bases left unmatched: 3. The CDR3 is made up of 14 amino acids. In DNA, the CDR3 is TGTGCCAGCAGCTTAATAACAGGGGACTATGGCTACACCTTC. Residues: CASSLITGDYGYTF.

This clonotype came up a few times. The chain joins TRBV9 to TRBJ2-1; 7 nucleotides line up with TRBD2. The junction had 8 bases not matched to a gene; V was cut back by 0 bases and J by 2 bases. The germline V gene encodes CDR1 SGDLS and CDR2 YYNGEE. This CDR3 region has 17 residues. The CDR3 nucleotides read TGTGCCAGCAGCGTAGAGGCGGCTAGCGGAGCCTACAATGAGCAGTTCTTC. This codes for CASSVEAASGAYNEQFF.

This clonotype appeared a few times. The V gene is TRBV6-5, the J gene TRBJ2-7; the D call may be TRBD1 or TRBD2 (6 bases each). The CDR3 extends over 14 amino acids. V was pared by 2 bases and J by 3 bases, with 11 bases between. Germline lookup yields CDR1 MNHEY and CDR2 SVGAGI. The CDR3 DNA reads TGTGCCAGCAGTTACATGGAGGGGGGCTACGAGCAGTACTTC. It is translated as CASSYMEGGYEQYF.

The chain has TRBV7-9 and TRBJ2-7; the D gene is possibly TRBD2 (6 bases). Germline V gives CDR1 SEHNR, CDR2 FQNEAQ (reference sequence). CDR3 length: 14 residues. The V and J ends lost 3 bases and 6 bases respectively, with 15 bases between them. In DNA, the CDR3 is TGTGCCAGCAGCTTGGCGGGGACTCACGGCGAGCAGTACTTC. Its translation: CASSLAGTHGEQYF.

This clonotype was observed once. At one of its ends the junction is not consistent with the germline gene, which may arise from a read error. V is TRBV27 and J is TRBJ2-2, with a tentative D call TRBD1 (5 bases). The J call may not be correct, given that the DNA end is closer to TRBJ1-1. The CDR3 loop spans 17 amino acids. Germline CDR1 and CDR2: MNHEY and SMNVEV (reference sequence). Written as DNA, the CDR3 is TGTGCCAGCAGTTTACAGGTCATTCAAGATTCGGACACTGGAGCTTTCTTT. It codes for CASSLQVIQDSDTGAFF.

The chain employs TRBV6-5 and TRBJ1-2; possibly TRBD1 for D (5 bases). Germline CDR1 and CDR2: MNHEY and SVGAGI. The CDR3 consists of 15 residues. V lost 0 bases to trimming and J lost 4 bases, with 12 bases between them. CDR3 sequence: CASSYSGEGVYGYTF. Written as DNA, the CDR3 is TGTGCCAGCAGTTACTCAGGAGAAGGGGTCTATGGCTACACCTTC.